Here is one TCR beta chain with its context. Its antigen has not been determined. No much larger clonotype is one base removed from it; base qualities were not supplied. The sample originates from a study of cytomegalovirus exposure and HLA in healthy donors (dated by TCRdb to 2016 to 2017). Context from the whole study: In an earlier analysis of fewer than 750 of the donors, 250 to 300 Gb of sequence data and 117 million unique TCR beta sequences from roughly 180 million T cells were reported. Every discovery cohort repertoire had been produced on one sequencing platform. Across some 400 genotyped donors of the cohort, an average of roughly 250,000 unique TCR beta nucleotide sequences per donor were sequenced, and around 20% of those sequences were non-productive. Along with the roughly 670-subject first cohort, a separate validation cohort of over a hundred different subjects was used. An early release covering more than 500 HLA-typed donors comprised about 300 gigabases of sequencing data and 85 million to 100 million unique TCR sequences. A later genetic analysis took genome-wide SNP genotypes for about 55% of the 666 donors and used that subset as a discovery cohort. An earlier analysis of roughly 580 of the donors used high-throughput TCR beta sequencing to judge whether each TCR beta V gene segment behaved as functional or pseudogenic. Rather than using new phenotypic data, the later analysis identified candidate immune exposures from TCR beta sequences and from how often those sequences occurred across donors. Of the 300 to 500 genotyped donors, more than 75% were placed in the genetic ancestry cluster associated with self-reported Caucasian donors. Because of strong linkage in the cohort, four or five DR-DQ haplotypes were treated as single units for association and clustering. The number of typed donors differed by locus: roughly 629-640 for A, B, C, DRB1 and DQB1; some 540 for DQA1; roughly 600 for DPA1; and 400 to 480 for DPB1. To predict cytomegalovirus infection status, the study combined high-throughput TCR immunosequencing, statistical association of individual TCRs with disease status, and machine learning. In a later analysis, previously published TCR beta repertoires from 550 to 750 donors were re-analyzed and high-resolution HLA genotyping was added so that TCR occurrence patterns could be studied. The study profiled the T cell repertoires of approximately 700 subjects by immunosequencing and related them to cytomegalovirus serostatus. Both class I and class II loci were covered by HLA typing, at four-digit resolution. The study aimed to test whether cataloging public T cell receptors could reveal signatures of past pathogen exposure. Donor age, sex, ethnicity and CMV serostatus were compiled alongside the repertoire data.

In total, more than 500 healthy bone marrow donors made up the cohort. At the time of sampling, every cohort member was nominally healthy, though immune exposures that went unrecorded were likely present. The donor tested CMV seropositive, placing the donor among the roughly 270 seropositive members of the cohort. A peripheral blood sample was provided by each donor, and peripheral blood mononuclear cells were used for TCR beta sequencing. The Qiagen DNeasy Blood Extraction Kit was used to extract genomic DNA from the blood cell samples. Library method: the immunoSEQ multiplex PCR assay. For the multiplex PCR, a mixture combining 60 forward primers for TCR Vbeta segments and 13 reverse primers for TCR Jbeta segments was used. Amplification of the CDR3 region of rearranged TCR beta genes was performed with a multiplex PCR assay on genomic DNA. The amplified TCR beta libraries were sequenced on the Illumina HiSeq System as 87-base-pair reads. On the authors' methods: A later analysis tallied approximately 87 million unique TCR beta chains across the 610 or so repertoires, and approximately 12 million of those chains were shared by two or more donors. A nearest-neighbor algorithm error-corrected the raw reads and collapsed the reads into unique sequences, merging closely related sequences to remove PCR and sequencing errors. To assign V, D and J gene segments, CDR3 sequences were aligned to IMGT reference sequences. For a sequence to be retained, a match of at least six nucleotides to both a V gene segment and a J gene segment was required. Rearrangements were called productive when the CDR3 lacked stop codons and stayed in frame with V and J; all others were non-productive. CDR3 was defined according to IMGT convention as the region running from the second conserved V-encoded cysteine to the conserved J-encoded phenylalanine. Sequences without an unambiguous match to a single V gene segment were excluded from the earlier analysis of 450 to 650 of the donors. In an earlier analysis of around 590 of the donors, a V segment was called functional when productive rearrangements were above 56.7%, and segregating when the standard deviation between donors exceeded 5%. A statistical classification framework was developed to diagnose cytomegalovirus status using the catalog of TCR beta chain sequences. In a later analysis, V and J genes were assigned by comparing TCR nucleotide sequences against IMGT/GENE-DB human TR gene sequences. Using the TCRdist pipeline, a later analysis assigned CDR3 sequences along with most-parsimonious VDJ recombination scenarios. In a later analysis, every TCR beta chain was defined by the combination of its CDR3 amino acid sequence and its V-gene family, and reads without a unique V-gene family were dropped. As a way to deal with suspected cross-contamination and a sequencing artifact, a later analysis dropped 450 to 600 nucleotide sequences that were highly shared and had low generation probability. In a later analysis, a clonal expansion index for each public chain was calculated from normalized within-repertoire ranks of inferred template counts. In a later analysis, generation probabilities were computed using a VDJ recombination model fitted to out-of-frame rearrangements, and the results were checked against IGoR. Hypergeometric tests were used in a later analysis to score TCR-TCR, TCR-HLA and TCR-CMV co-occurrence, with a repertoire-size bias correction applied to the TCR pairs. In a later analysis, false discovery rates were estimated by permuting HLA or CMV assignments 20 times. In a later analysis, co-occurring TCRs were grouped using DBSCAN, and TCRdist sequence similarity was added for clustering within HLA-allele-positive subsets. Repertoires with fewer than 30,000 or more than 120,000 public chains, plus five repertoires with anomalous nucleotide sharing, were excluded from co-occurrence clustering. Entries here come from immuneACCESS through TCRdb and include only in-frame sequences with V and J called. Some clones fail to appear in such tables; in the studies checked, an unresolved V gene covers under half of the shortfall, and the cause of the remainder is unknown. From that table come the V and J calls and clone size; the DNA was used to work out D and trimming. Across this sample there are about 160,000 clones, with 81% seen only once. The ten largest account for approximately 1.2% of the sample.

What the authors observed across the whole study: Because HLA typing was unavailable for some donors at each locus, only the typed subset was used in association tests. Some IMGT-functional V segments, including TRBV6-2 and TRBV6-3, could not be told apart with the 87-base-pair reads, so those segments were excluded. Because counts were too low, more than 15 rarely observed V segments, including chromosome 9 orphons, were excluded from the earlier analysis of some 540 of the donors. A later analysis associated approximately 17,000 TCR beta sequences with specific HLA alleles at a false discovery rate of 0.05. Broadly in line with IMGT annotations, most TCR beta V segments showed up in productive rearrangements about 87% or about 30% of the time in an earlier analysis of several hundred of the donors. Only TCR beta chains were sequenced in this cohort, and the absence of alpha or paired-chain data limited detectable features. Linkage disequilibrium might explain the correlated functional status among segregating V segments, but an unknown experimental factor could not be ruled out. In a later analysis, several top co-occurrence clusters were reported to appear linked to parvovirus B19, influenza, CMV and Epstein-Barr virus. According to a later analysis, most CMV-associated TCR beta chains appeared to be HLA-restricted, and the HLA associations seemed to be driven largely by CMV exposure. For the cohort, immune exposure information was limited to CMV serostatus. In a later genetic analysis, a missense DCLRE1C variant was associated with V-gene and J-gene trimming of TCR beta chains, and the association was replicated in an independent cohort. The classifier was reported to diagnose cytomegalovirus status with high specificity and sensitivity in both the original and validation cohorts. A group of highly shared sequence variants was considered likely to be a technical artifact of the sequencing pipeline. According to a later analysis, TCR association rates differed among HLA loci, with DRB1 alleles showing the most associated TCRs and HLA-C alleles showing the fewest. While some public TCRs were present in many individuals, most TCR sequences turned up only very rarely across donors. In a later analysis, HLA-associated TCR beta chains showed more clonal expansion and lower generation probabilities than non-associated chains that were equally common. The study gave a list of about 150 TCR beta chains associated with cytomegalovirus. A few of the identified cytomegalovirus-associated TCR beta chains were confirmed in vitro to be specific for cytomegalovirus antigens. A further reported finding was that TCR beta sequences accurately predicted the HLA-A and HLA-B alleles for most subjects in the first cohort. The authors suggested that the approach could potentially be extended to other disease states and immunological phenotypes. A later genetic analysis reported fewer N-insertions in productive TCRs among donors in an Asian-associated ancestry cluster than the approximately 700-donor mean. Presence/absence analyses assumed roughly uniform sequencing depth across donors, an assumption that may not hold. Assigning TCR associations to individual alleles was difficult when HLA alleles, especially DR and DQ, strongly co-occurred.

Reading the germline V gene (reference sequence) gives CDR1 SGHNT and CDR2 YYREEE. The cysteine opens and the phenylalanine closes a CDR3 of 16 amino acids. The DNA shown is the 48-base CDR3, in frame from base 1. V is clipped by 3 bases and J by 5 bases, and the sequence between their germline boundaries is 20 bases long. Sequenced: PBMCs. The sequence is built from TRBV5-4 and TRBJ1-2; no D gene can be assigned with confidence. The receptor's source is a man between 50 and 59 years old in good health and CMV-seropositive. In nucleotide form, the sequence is TGTGCCAGCAGCTCCACCGACAAGAGAATAGAGTATGGCTACACCTTC. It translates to CASSSTDKRIEYGYTF.